This is a list of T cell receptor beta chains from one sample in a study of blood T cell repertoires in COVID-19. Assay: immunoSEQ multiplex PCR; the TCRdb copy retains only in-frame clones and omits some. The data show about 98,000 clones, about 85% seen once. The sample comprised peripheral blood. The receptor set was obtained from an older man with acute or convalescent COVID-19. Each CDR3 is given with its conserved first and last residue. A D gene is named only where the DNA matches it firmly. Clone size, where shown, is once, few, many, or a class for clones that have expanded.

CDR3: CASSKAGMTYEQYF; DNA: TGTGCCAGCTCAAAGGCAGGGATGACCTACGAGCAGTACTTC; D: -; J: TRBJ2-7; size: once; V: TRBV19; length: 14
CDR3: CASSRQRGAGANVLTF; DNA: TGTGCCAGCAGCCGCCAGCGGGGGGCTGGGGCCAACGTCCTGACTTTC; D: TRBD2; J: TRBJ2-6; size: -; V: TRBV7-2; length: 16
CDR3: CSAGQAYGYTF; DNA: TGCAGTGCGGGACAGGCCTATGGCTACACCTTC; D: TRBD1; J: TRBJ1-2; size: few; V: TRBV20-1; length: 11
CDR3: CASTHGDRGNSPLHF; DNA: TGTGCCAGTACCCATGGGGACAGGGGTAATTCACCCCTCCACTTT; D: TRBD1; J: TRBJ1-6; size: -; V: TRBV19; length: 15
CDR3: CASSHRGTGELFF; DNA: TGTGCCAGCAGCCACCGGGGCACCGGGGAGCTGTTTTTT; D: -; J: TRBJ2-2; size: -; V: TRBV3-1/TRBV3-2; length: 13
CDR3: CASSIPGGGITDTQYF; DNA: TGTGCCAGCAGTATCCCTGGCGGGGGGATCACAGATACGCAGTATTTT; D: TRBD2; J: TRBJ2-3; size: once; V: TRBV28; length: 16
CDR3: CASRDTGVNSPLHF; DNA: TGCGCCAGCAGGGATACAGGGGTTAATTCACCCCTCCACTTT; D: TRBD1; J: TRBJ1-6; size: -; V: TRBV5-1; length: 14
CDR3: CASSPRGQGAPDHYGYTF; DNA: TGTGCCAGCAGCCCCCGGGGACAGGGGGCCCCAGACCACTATGGCTACACCTTC; D: TRBD1; J: TRBJ1-2; size: once; V: TRBV7-8; length: 18
CDR3: CASSLMASGNNEQFF; DNA: TGCGCCAGCAGCTTGATGGCTAGCGGAAACAATGAGCAGTTCTTC; D: TRBD2; J: TRBJ2-1; size: -; V: TRBV5-1; length: 15
CDR3: CASSAGLSTETQYF; DNA: TGTGCCAGCAGCGCGGGGCTCTCCACGGAGACCCAGTACTTC; D: -; J: TRBJ2-5; size: -; V: TRBV11-2; length: 14
CDR3: CASTETSSYNSPLHF; DNA: TGTGCCAGCACCGAGACATCCTCCTATAATTCACCCCTCCACTTT; D: -; J: TRBJ1-6; size: -; V: TRBV6-5; length: 15
CDR3: CASSSVRGTGELFF; DNA: TGTGCCAGTAGCTCGGTGAGAGGGACCGGGGAGCTGTTTTTT; D: -; J: TRBJ2-2; size: -; V: TRBV19; length: 14
CDR3: CASSQLAGTNTGELFF; DNA: TGCGCCAGCAGCCAACTAGCGGGGACGAACACCGGGGAGCTGTTTTTT; D: TRBD2; J: TRBJ2-2; size: -; V: TRBV5-1; length: 16
CDR3: CASSLEGEVGTEAFF; DNA: TGTGCCAGCAGCTTGGAGGGGGAAGTAGGGACTGAAGCTTTCTTT; D: -; J: TRBJ1-1; size: -; V: TRBV5-5; length: 15
CDR3: CASTSGHYNEQFF; DNA: TGTGCCAGCACCTCGGGACATTACAATGAGCAGTTCTTC; D: -; J: TRBJ2-1; size: -; V: TRBV6-5; length: 13
CDR3: CASSQSGTAPGNTIYF; DNA: TGTGCCAGCAGCCAATCTGGAACAGCTCCAGGAAACACCATATATTTT; D: -; J: TRBJ1-3; size: -; V: TRBV16; length: 16
CDR3: CASSKTNQETQYF; DNA: TGTGCCAGCAGTAAAACTAACCAAGAGACCCAGTACTTC; D: -; J: TRBJ2-5; size: -; V: TRBV12-3/TRBV12-4; length: 13
CDR3: CASRARGYYGYTF; DNA: TGTGCCAGCAGAGCCAGGGGCTACTATGGCTACACCTTC; D: -; J: TRBJ1-2; size: -; V: TRBV28; length: 13
CDR3: CASSYGRGHQPQHF; DNA: TGTGCCAGCAGTTACGGTAGGGGGCATCAGCCCCAGCATTTT; D: TRBD1; J: TRBJ1-5; size: -; V: TRBV27; length: 14
CDR3: CASRRDRVNSPLHF; DNA: TGCGCCAGCAGGAGGGACAGGGTTAATTCACCCCTCCACTTT; D: TRBD1; J: TRBJ1-6; size: once; V: TRBV10-2; length: 14
CDR3: CASMMGTGSNQPQHF; DNA: TGTGCCAGTATGATGGGGACAGGGAGCAATCAGCCCCAGCATTTT; D: TRBD1; J: TRBJ1-5; size: -; V: TRBV19; length: 15
CDR3: CASSSQTGLNYGYTF; DNA: TGCGCCAGCAGCTCCCAGACAGGGCTTAACTATGGCTACACCTTC; D: TRBD1; J: TRBJ1-2; size: -; V: TRBV5-1; length: 15
CDR3: CASSPRGGENTGELFF; DNA: TGCGCCAGCAGCCCCCGCGGGGGGGAGAACACCGGGGAGCTGTTTTTT; D: TRBD2; J: TRBJ2-2; size: -; V: TRBV4-1; length: 16
CDR3: CASRWDINNYGYTF; DNA: TGCGCCAGCAGATGGGACATAAATAACTATGGCTACACCTTC; D: -; J: TRBJ1-2; size: -; V: TRBV5-1; length: 14
CDR3: CASSESGGGLETQYF; DNA: TGTGCCAGCAGTGAGAGCGGGGGGGGATTGGAGACCCAGTACTTC; D: TRBD2; J: TRBJ2-5; size: -; V: TRBV6-4; length: 15
CDR3: CASSMRTRGSPLHF; DNA: TGTGCCAGTAGTATGAGGACCCGGGGTTCACCCCTCCACTTT; D: -; J: TRBJ1-6; size: -; V: TRBV19; length: 14
CDR3: CSPEGVQETQYF; DNA: TGCAGCCCCGAGGGGGTGCAAGAGACCCAGTACTTC; D: -; J: TRBJ2-5; size: -; V: TRBV29-1; length: 12
CDR3: CASSPSGLAGGHNEQFF; DNA: TGTGCCAGCAGCCCTTCGGGACTAGCGGGGGGGCACAATGAGCAGTTCTTC; D: TRBD2; J: TRBJ2-1; size: -; V: TRBV11-3; length: 17
CDR3: CSVGDRYLTEAFF; DNA: TGCAGCGTTGGGGACAGGTACCTGACGGAGGCTTTCTTT; D: TRBD1; J: TRBJ1-1; size: -; V: TRBV29-1; length: 13
CDR3: CASSVGEAAYNEQFF; DNA: TGTGCCAGCAGCGTCGGCGAGGCTGCCTACAATGAGCAGTTCTTC; D: -; J: TRBJ2-1; size: -; V: TRBV7-9; length: 15
CDR3: CASSPSYRDRGGNEQFF; DNA: TGCGCCAGCAGCCCATCCTACCGGGACAGAGGGGGCAATGAGCAGTTCTTC; D: TRBD1; J: TRBJ2-1; size: -; V: TRBV4-1; length: 17
CDR3: CASRYSRQGVGTGELFF; DNA: TGTGCCAGCAGATATTCCCGGCAGGGGGTAGGGACCGGGGAGCTGTTTTTT; D: TRBD1; J: TRBJ2-2; size: -; V: TRBV5-5; length: 17
CDR3: CASSPGDVYNEQFF; DNA: TGCGCCAGCAGCCCAGGGGATGTCTACAATGAGCAGTTCTTC; D: -; J: TRBJ2-1; size: -; V: TRBV5-1; length: 14
CDR3: CASSYYNEQFF; DNA: TGTGCCAGCAGTTATTACAATGAGCAGTTCTTC; D: -; J: TRBJ2-1; size: -; V: TRBV5-6; length: 11
CDR3: CATAITGKNTEAFF; DNA: TGTGCCACAGCCATTACAGGGAAAAACACTGAAGCTTTCTTT; D: -; J: TRBJ1-1; size: -; V: TRBV3-1/TRBV3-2; length: 14
CDR3: CASSFSGHGYTF; DNA: TGTGCCAGCAGTTTTAGCGGGCATGGCTACACCTTC; D: -; J: TRBJ1-2; size: -; V: TRBV28; length: 12
CDR3: CASSHREIYNEQFF; DNA: TGTGCCAGCAGCCACCGGGAGATATACAATGAGCAGTTCTTC; D: -; J: TRBJ2-1; size: once; V: TRBV3-1/TRBV3-2; length: 14
CDR3: CASSQGSQGESTF; DNA: TGTGCCAGCAGCCAGGGTTCACAGGGGGAGAGCACCTTC; D: TRBD1; J: TRBJ1-2; size: -; V: TRBV4-2; length: 13
CDR3: CASSQGTGETGELFF; DNA: TGTGCCAGCAGCCAAGGAACAGGGGAAACCGGGGAGCTGTTTTTT; D: TRBD1; J: TRBJ2-2; size: -; V: TRBV4-2; length: 15
CDR3: CASSDRASGGAGEQFF; DNA: TGTGCCAGCAGTGACAGGGCTAGCGGGGGCGCGGGGGAGCAGTTCTTC; D: TRBD2; J: TRBJ2-1; size: -; V: TRBV2; length: 16
CDR3: CASSEGSDSRQYF; DNA: TGTGCCAGCAGTGAAGGGTCGGACAGCCGTCAGTACTTC; D: -; J: TRBJ2-5; size: -; V: TRBV2; length: 13
CDR3: CATYRSRGDTEAFF; DNA: TGTGCCACCTACCGGTCCCGAGGAGACACTGAAGCTTTCTTT; D: -; J: TRBJ1-1; size: -; V: TRBV6-5; length: 14
CDR3: CASSWGRGGGTDTQYF; DNA: TGTGCCAGCAGCTGGGGCCGGGGCGGGGGCACAGATACGCAGTATTTT; D: -; J: TRBJ2-3; size: -; V: TRBV5-4; length: 16
CDR3: CASTNYRARGTGELFF; DNA: TGTGCCAGTACCAACTACAGGGCCCGGGGCACCGGGGAGCTGTTTTTT; D: -; J: TRBJ2-2; size: once; V: TRBV19; length: 16
CDR3: CASRGGQGPRGQYF; DNA: TGTGCCAGCAGGGGGGGACAGGGACCCAGGGGGCAGTACTTC; D: TRBD1; J: TRBJ2-7; size: -; V: TRBV6-5; length: 14
CDR3: CASSRQGYGYTF; DNA: TGTGCCAGCAGTCGCCAGGGCTATGGCTACACCTTC; D: -; J: TRBJ1-2; size: -; V: TRBV3-1/TRBV3-2; length: 12
CDR3: CASRLRQTYYNEQFF; DNA: TGTGCCAGCAGGCTGAGACAGACTTACTACAATGAGCAGTTCTTC; D: -; J: TRBJ2-1; size: -; V: TRBV28; length: 15
CDR3: CSVVDSNYGYTF; DNA: TGCAGCGTCGTCGACAGCAACTATGGCTACACCTTC; D: -; J: TRBJ1-2; size: -; V: TRBV29-1; length: 12
CDR3: CASSLRDRSSYNEQFF; DNA: TGTGCCAGCAGTTTGAGGGACAGAAGCTCCTACAATGAGCAGTTCTTC; D: TRBD1; J: TRBJ2-1; size: once; V: TRBV6-5; length: 16
CDR3: CASSLEGAPVGETQYF; DNA: TGCGCCAGCAGCTTGGAGGGGGCACCTGTGGGGGAGACCCAGTACTTC; D: TRBD1; J: TRBJ2-5; size: -; V: TRBV5-1; length: 16
CDR3: CASRAGQGGSPQHF; DNA: TGTGCCAGCAGGGCGGGACAGGGGGGATCGCCCCAGCATTTT; D: TRBD1; J: TRBJ1-5; size: -; V: TRBV28; length: 14
CDR3: CAIRASGDYEQYF; DNA: TGTGCCATCAGAGCTAGCGGGGACTACGAGCAGTACTTC; D: TRBD2; J: TRBJ2-7; size: -; V: TRBV10-3; length: 13
CDR3: CASSSGTGSNQPQHF; DNA: TGTGCCAGCAGCTCCGGGACAGGTAGCAATCAGCCCCAGCATTTT; D: TRBD1; J: TRBJ1-5; size: -; V: TRBV11-2; length: 15